These T cell receptor beta chains were read from a single sample in a study of control samples from healthy donors and cancer patients. Repertoires were generated with immunoSEQ multiplex PCR, while TCRdb's copy carries only in-frame clones and drops some. The sample yields approximately 76,000 clones, roughly 84% seen once. The sequencing sample was made of PBMCs. These receptors came from a man in his sixties with head and neck cancer. Both conserved end residues are part of each CDR3. The D gene is left open where the match is weak. Some rows mark clone size as missing; the rest say once, few, many or name a class of expanded clone.

CDR3: CASTRSSYNEQFF
DNA: TGTGCCAGCACCAGGAGCTCCTACAATGAGCAGTTCTTC
V: TRBV6-6
D: .
J: TRBJ2-1
size: .

CDR3: CASRQRGPGNTIYF
DNA: TGTGCCAGCAGGCAGAGGGGGCCAGGAAACACCATATATTTT
V: TRBV27
D: TRBD1
J: TRBJ1-3
size: few

CDR3: CASSLWGDSNQPQHF
DNA: TGTGCCAGCAGTTTATGGGGGGACAGCAATCAGCCCCAGCATTTT
V: TRBV27
D: .
J: TRBJ1-5
size: medium-sized

CDR3: CASSLEVSYNEQFF
DNA: TGTGCCAGCAGCTTAGAAGTCTCCTACAATGAGCAGTTCTTC
V: TRBV7-9
D: .
J: TRBJ2-1
size: .

CDR3: CASSVEGAGDTQYF
DNA: TGCGCCAGCAGCGTCGAAGGGGCCGGAGATACGCAGTATTTT
V: TRBV4-1
D: .
J: TRBJ2-3
size: few

CDR3: CASSQGIGARSEQYF
DNA: TGTGCCAGCAGCCAAGGAATTGGGGCTCGTTCCGAGCAGTACTTC
V: TRBV3-1/TRBV3-2
D: .
J: TRBJ2-7
size: .

CDR3: CASSTGTGGSEQYF
DNA: TGTGCCAGTAGTACAGGGACAGGGGGCTCCGAGCAGTACTTC
V: TRBV19
D: TRBD1
J: TRBJ2-7
size: .

CDR3: CASSFERGIYGYTF
DNA: TGCGCCAGCAGCTTCGAAAGGGGGATCTATGGCTACACCTTC
V: TRBV5-1
D: .
J: TRBJ1-2
size: once

CDR3: CASSEPGLAGEVSETQYF
DNA: TGTGCCAGCAGTGAACCGGGACTAGCGGGGGAAGTGTCGGAGACCCAGTACTTC
V: TRBV2
D: TRBD2
J: TRBJ2-5
size: .

CDR3: CASSLRETQYF
DNA: TGTGCCAGCAGCTTGCGGGAGACCCAGTACTTC
V: TRBV5-4
D: .
J: TRBJ2-5
size: .

CDR3: CASSGRTGANYYGYTF
DNA: TGCGCCAGCAGCGGAAGGACAGGGGCAAACTACTATGGCTACACCTTC
V: TRBV5-1
D: TRBD1
J: TRBJ1-2
size: .

CDR3: CASSLNSGEQYF
DNA: TGTGCCAGCAGCTTGAATTCTGGAGAGCAGTACTTC
V: TRBV5-4
D: .
J: TRBJ2-7
size: .

CDR3: CASSDSGWPQHF
DNA: TGTGCCAGCAGTGATTCGGGGTGGCCCCAGCATTTT
V: TRBV2
D: .
J: TRBJ1-5
size: .

CDR3: CATNGNTGELFF
DNA: TGTGCCACGAACGGAAACACCGGGGAGCTGTTTTTT
V: TRBV28
D: .
J: TRBJ2-2
size: once

CDR3: CASGEGFGYTF
DNA: TGCGCCAGCGGGGAGGGATTCGGCTACACCTTC
V: TRBV5-1
D: .
J: TRBJ1-2
size: few

CDR3: CATRQLGAIPYF
DNA: TGTGCCACACGCCAGTTAGGGGCAATCCCGTACTTC
V: TRBV24-1
D: .
J: TRBJ2-5
size: .

CDR3: CASSLPGSPSTDTQYF
DNA: TGTGCCAGCAGCTTGCCTGGCTCGCCTAGCACAGATACGCAGTATTTT
V: TRBV5-8
D: .
J: TRBJ2-3
size: once

CDR3: CASSQSWNTGELFF
DNA: TGTGCCAGCAGCCAGTCTTGGAACACCGGGGAGCTGTTTTTT
V: TRBV14
D: .
J: TRBJ2-2
size: .

CDR3: CASIVGLNYGYTF
DNA: TGTGCCAGCATCGTGGGACTTAACTATGGCTACACCTTC
V: TRBV6-5
D: .
J: TRBJ1-2
size: once

CDR3: CASSLGLSRFF
DNA: TGTGCCAGCAGCTTAGGTCTAAGTAGGTTCTTC
V: TRBV13
D: .
J: TRBJ2-1
size: .

CDR3: CASSPFAETQYF
DNA: TGTGCCAGCAGCCCGTTCGCAGAGACCCAGTACTTC
V: TRBV11-2
D: .
J: TRBJ2-5
size: .

CDR3: CASSPRDSYTGELFF
DNA: TGTGCCAGCAGCCCCCGGGACTCGTACACCGGGGAGCTGTTTTTT
V: TRBV4-2
D: .
J: TRBJ2-2
size: .

CDR3: CASSNGQPRSDEQFF
DNA: TGTGCCAGCAGTAATGGACAACCCAGATCGGATGAGCAGTTCTTC
V: TRBV7-2
D: .
J: TRBJ2-1
size: .

CDR3: CASSRLGPQVAGSNEQFF
DNA: TGTGCCAGCAGTCGATTGGGGCCACAGGTAGCGGGCTCCAATGAGCAGTTCTTC
V: TRBV6-6
D: TRBD2
J: TRBJ2-1
size: .

CDR3: CASSYGGGVHEQFF
DNA: TGTGCCAGCAGTTACGGAGGGGGGGTCCATGAGCAGTTCTTC
V: TRBV6-5
D: .
J: TRBJ2-1
size: .

CDR3: CASSPGGVSYEQYF
DNA: TGTGCCAGCAGCCCAGGCGGGGTTAGCTACGAGCAGTACTTC
V: TRBV27
D: .
J: TRBJ2-7
size: .

CDR3: CASSFRQVQYF
DNA: TGTGCCAGCAGCTTTAGACAGGTCCAGTACTTC
V: TRBV5-6
D: .
J: TRBJ2-7
size: .